Listed below are T cell receptor beta chains from one sample, sequenced in a study of shared clonotypes between healthy human individuals. This table comes from immunoSEQ multiplex PCR, and its TCRdb copy is limited to in-frame clones, with some not included. The data show 450,000 to 650,000 clones, 70% to 80% seen once. The sequencing input was PBMCs. The receptors shown here come from a woman aged 40 to 50 in good health. Some clones in this sample may be carry-over from other donors' samples. CDR3s include the opening cysteine and the closing phenylalanine or tryptophan. Fields, in order: V gene, J gene, CDR3 protein.

>TRBV27|TRBJ1-1
CASSLWGNTEAFF
>TRBV6-6|TRBJ2-3
CASSIDISADTQYF
>TRBV5-1|TRBJ2-1
CASSLGGTPTTYNEQFF
>TRBV10-3|TRBJ2-7
CASSRGMGGDEQYF
>TRBV15|TRBJ2-1
CATSRVQRVDLAGNEQFF
>TRBV21-1|TRBJ2-7
CASSKVWGAHEQYF
>TRBV5-5|TRBJ2-3
CASSFLTGVLTDTQYF
>TRBV18|TRBJ1-3
CASSPWVGFSGNTIYF
>TRBV5-1|TRBJ1-4
CASSLGIDRVHNEKLFF
>TRBV10-2|TRBJ2-2
CASSETQKATGELFF
>TRBV5-4|TRBJ1-2
CASSFGGVPLDYGYTF
>TRBV5-1|TRBJ2-7
CASSLPGVYEQYF
>TRBV30|TRBJ2-3
CAWSIRLVGSSF
>TRBV5-4|TRBJ2-1
CASSALLNYNEQFF
>TRBV2|TRBJ2-7
CASLGQGYEQYF
>TRBV7-2|TRBJ1-5
CASSRRGGNQPQHF